These T cell receptor beta chains were read from a single sample in a study of blood T cells in healthy people across ages. One entry per CDR3 protein, called by TCRdb with MiXCR from the 5' RACE reads. The sample lists around 970,000 distinct CDR3 sequences, approximately 50% occurring once. The material sequenced was blood. These receptors originate from an older woman in good health. Each CDR3 is given with its conserved first and last residue. Each record gives: clone size, CDR3 length, D gene, J gene, V gene, CDR3 DNA, CDR3 protein. The D gene is left open where the match is weak. Part of the rows lack a size; the others show once, few, many or a class for expanded clones.

>NA|15|NA|TRBJ1-4|TRBV12-3/TRBV12-4
TGTGCCAGCAGTTTGATCCCCGGGGCGGGCGAAAAACTGTTTTTT
CASSLIPGAGEKLFF
>NA|12|NA|TRBJ2-7|TRBV29-1
TGCAGCGTTGGCGTAGCGGCCTACGAGCAGTACTTC
CSVGVAAYEQYF
>NA|14|NA|TRBJ2-3|TRBV12-3/TRBV12-4
TGTGCCAGCAGTGTTGGGGGGGCAGCAGATACGCAGTATTTT
CASSVGGAADTQYF
>NA|17|TRBD2|TRBJ2-3|TRBV3-1
TGTGCCAGCAGCTTAGGAGCGGGGGGCGCGGGCACAGATACGCAGTATTTT
CASSLGAGGAGTDTQYF
>NA|15|NA|TRBJ2-3|TRBV7-8
TGTGCCAGCAGGCCCCTCGGGGGGCGCACAGATACGCAGTATTTT
CASRPLGGRTDTQYF
>many|14|NA|TRBJ2-7|TRBV25-1
TGTGCCAGCAGCCCGAAGGGTCGGACGGACGAGCAGTACTTC
CASSPKGRTDEQYF
>NA|15|TRBD2|TRBJ2-2|TRBV7-2
TGTGCCAGCAGCATACTAGCGCAGCCGACCGGGGAGCTGTTTTTT
CASSILAQPTGELFF
>once|16|NA|TRBJ2-5|TRBV6-5
TGTGCCAGCAGTCAACGACAGGGAGGGCCCCAAGAGACACAGTACTTC
CASSQRQGGPQETQYF
>once|11|NA|TRBJ2-1|TRBV25-1
TGTGCCAGCAGTCTTTCCTGGACCCAGTTCTTC
CASSLSWTQFF
>few|13|TRBD2|TRBJ2-1|TRBV20-1
TGCAGTGCTAGGGTAGCGGGGTACAATGAGCAGTTCTTC
CSARVAGYNEQFF
>NA|14|NA|TRBJ2-3|TRBV20-1
TGCAGTGCTAGAGATTTCCGGACAACAGATACGCAGTATTTT
CSARDFRTTDTQYF
>few|14|NA|TRBJ2-1|TRBV5-1
TGCGCCAGCAGCAAGGGCGGGACCTACAATGAGCAGTTCTTC
CASSKGGTYNEQFF
>few|17|TRBD1|TRBJ1-2|TRBV29-1
TGCAGCGTTGAAACTCGACTCCTGACAGGGGCGGGCTATGGCTACACCTTC
CSVETRLLTGAGYGYTF
>NA|16|NA|TRBJ1-2|TRBV29-1
TGCAGCGTTGAAGAGATAAACAGGGCTTTTGGCTATGGCTACACCTTC
CSVEEINRAFGYGYTF
>NA|15|NA|TRBJ1-4|TRBV7-6
TGTGCCAGCAGCTTAGTCCCGGACCGCCCTGAAAAACTGTTTTTT
CASSLVPDRPEKLFF
>NA|14|NA|TRBJ1-1|TRBV2
TGTGCCAGCGATGGTTCGACCCTGAGGACTGAAGCTTTCTTT
CASDGSTLRTEAFF
>few|15|TRBD1|TRBJ2-7|TRBV5-1
TGCGCCAGCAGCTTGACGGGACAGACTCTTTACGAGCAGTACTTC
CASSLTGQTLYEQYF
>NA|17|TRBD2|TRBJ2-5|TRBV3-1
TGTGCCAGCTCCCTCGCGGGGGTGACAGTCTTCCAAGAGACCCAGTACTTC
CASSLAGVTVFQETQYF
>NA|14|NA|TRBJ2-7|TRBV6-5
TGTGCCAGCAGTTACCGTGCGGAATTCCCCGAGCAGTACTTC
CASSYRAEFPEQYF
>NA|14|TRBD2|TRBJ2-5|TRBV29-1
TGCAGCGTTGGGGGCCTAGCGGGAGGAGAGACCCAGTACTTC
CSVGGLAGGETQYF
>few|14|NA|TRBJ2-7|TRBV28
TGTGCCAGCAAAAGGACAGAGAGCTCCTACGAGCAGTACTTC
CASKRTESSYEQYF
>NA|15|TRBD1|TRBJ1-2|TRBV20-1
TGCAGCGCAAGGCGACGACAGGGCCCTGGCTATGGCTACACCTTC
CSARRRQGPGYGYTF
>few|16|NA|TRBJ2-3|TRBV28
TGTGCCAGCAGTTTTAAGCTAGGCGAAAGCACAGATACGCAGTATTTT
CASSFKLGESTDTQYF
>NA|13|NA|TRBJ2-7|TRBV4-1
TGCGCCAGCAGCCAAATCTTCGGCTACGAGCAGTACTTC
CASSQIFGYEQYF
>NA|14|NA|TRBJ2-3|TRBV7-2
TGTGCCAGCAGCTTAGGAGGGGACGGCGATACGCAGTATTTT
CASSLGGDGDTQYF
>NA|12|NA|TRBJ2-3|TRBV25-1
TGTGCCAGCAGTGAAGTAACAGATGCGCAGTATTTT
CASSEVTDAQYF
>many|14|TRBD2|TRBJ2-1|TRBV5-5
TGTGCCAGCAGCTTGGGGGTAATAGCGGGGAAGCAGTTCTTC
CASSLGVIAGKQFF
>NA|16|NA|TRBJ1-2|TRBV18
TGTGCCAGCTCACCATTTCCCCGGACGGGGGGCTATGGCTACACCTTC
CASSPFPRTGGYGYTF
>few|16|NA|TRBJ2-7|TRBV20-1
TGCAGTGCCAAAGGAGTTTTCGGGACACCCCTGTACGAGCAGTACTTC
CSAKGVFGTPLYEQYF
>NA|14|NA|TRBJ2-3|TRBV10-3
TGTGCCATCAGTGAGGCGCCCCGGGGTGGTACGCAGTATTTT
CAISEAPRGGTQYF
>once|15|NA|TRBJ1-2|TRBV7-2
TGTGCCAGCAGCAATCCACAGTCCGCTGTAACTGGCTACACCTTC
CASSNPQSAVTGYTF
>few|17|TRBD2|TRBJ2-3|TRBV9
TGTGCCAGCAGCCCCCCAGGGCTAGCGGGAGTGGGAGATACGCAGTATTTT
CASSPPGLAGVGDTQYF
>NA|15|NA|TRBJ2-5|TRBV2
TGTGCCAGCAGTGGAAGTACGGGACTTCCGAGTGAGCAGTACTTC
CASSGSTGLPSEQYF
>few|16|TRBD2|TRBJ2-7|TRBV4-1
TGCGCCAGCAGCCCAGCCTCACTAGCGGGAGTCTACGAGCAGTACTTC
CASSPASLAGVYEQYF
>NA|13|NA|TRBJ2-1|TRBV7-2
TGTGCCAGCAGCTCGGGGGTCAACAATGAGCAGTTCTTC
CASSSGVNNEQFF
>once|15|NA|TRBJ2-3|TRBV7-2
TGTGCCAGCAGCTTAGCGCACAGGGTAGAAGATACGCAGTATTTT
CASSLAHRVEDTQYF
>NA|16|TRBD2|TRBJ2-5|TRBV28
TGTGCCAGCAGTTCCCCAGGGGGACTAGCGAGAGAGACCCAGTACTTC
CASSSPGGLARETQYF
>few|16|TRBD2|TRBJ2-7|TRBV7-2
TGTGCCAGCAGCTTGAGACTAGCGGGAGACCGCTACGAGCAGTACTTC
CASSLRLAGDRYEQYF
>once|14|NA|TRBJ2-5|TRBV18
TGTGCCAGCTCACCTTATGTGGACTTTGAGACCCAGTACTTC
CASSPYVDFETQYF
>NA|17|NA|TRBJ2-7|TRBV7-9
TGTGCCAGCAGCACGAATAGAGGTGGGCAGACGGGATACGAGCAGTACTTC
CASSTNRGGQTGYEQYF
>NA|17|TRBD1|TRBJ2-7|TRBV28
TGTGCCAGCAGTTCGGATGATTTGGGACAGGGGTCCTACGAGCAGTACTTC
CASSSDDLGQGSYEQYF
>NA|11|NA|TRBJ2-7|TRBV3-1
TGTGCCAGCAGCCGCCGGCTCGAGCAGTACTTC
CASSRRLEQYF
>few|14|NA|TRBJ2-7|TRBV28
TGTGCCAGCAGGCAAATCGGGCAAACCTACGAGCAGTACTTC
CASRQIGQTYEQYF
>NA|18|NA|TRBJ1-2|TRBV6-5
TGTGCCAGCAGTTACGGGATAGATGAGGGGCCAAAGATCTATGGCTACACCTTC
CASSYGIDEGPKIYGYTF
>NA|16|NA|TRBJ2-3|TRBV12-3/TRBV12-4
TGTGCCAGCAGTCCCGGGGGCAGAGGGAGCACAGATACGCAGTATTTT
CASSPGGRGSTDTQYF
>many|13|NA|TRBJ2-1|TRBV5-1
TGTGCCAGCAGCTTAGCCGCCGGCAATGAGCAGTTCTTC
CASSLAAGNEQFF
>few|17|NA|TRBJ1-5|TRBV3-1
TGTGCCAGCAGCCAAAGCCACGGACAGATTAGCAATCAGCCCCAGCATTTT
CASSQSHGQISNQPQHF
>NA|19|TRBD2|TRBJ2-4|TRBV27
TGTGCCAGCAGTCCGCGACTAGCGGGAGAACCGTTGGCCAAAAACATTCAGTACTTC
CASSPRLAGEPLAKNIQYF
>NA|14|NA|TRBJ2-5|TRBV12-3/TRBV12-4
TGTGCCAGCAGATTTGACAGAAGCCAAGAGACCCAGTACTTC
CASRFDRSQETQYF
>NA|14|NA|TRBJ1-1|TRBV27
TGTGCCAGCGCTGCAACAGGGCTCAACACTGAAGCTTTCTTT
CASAATGLNTEAFF
>NA|16|TRBD2|TRBJ2-5|TRBV7-2
TGTGCCAGCAGCCACAGTAGCGGGAGGGCCGCAGAGACCCAGTACTTC
CASSHSSGRAAETQYF
>few|15|NA|TRBJ1-2|TRBV4-3
TGCGCCAGCAGCCAAGATAATCAGGGATCCTATGGCTACACCTTC
CASSQDNQGSYGYTF
>NA|17|TRBD2|TRBJ2-1|TRBV4-3
TGCGCCAGCAGCCAAGATAGAACTAGCGGGCCCCCCAATGAGCAGTTCTTC
CASSQDRTSGPPNEQFF